This TCR beta chain was retrieved from a study of PD-1 blockade in classical Hodgkin lymphoma. Whole-study findings and limits: By C4D1, diversity of CD4+ TCRs had risen significantly, whereas that of CD8+ TCRs had not. Patients with an early start, nivolumab under 1 year after ASCT, were excluded.

Brentuximab vedotin exposure varied among the patients, all of whom had relapsed after autologous stem cell transplantation. As regards this clone: Its antigen is not known.

Sequencing used immunoSEQ multiplex PCR; TCRdb keeps in-frame clones, though not all of them. The table includes roughly 150,000 clones, 78% detected once. V dropped 2 bases and J dropped 1 base, with 11 bases sitting between them. CDR1 SGHRS and CDR2 YFSETQ come from the germline V gene. This CDR3 contains 15 residues. The TCR originated in a human donor with classical Hodgkin lymphoma. The chain carries TRBV5-1 and TRBJ2-3; D is undetermined. The sequenced sample was peripheral blood mononuclear cells (PBMCs), obtained before the second cycle of nivolumab. CDR3 DNA sequence: TGCGCCAGCAGCTTTGGACCCGTGGGCACAGATACGCAGTATTTT. Its protein product is CASSFGPVGTDTQYF.